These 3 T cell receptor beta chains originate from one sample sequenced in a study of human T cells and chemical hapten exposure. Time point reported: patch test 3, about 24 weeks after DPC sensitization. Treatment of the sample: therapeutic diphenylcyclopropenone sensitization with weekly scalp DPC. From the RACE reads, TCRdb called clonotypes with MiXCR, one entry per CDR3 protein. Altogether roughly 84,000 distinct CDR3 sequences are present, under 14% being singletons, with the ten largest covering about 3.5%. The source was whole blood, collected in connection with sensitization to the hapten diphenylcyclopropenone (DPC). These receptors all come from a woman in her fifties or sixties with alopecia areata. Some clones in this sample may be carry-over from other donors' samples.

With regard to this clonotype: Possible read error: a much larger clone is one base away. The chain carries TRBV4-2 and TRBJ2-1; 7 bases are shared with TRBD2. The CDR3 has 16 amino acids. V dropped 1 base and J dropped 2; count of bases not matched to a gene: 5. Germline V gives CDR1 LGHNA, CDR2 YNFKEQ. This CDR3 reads CASSQGMAGAYNEQFF. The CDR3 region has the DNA TGTGCCAGCAGCCAAGGGATGGCGGGAGCCTACAATGAGCAGTTCTTC.

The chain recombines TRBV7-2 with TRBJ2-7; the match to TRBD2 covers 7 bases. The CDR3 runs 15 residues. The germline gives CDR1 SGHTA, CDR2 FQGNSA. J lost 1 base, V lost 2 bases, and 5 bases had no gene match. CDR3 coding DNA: TGTGCCAGCAGCTTAAGGGGCGGGGGTTCCTACGAGCAGTACTTC. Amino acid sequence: CASSLRGGGSYEQYF.

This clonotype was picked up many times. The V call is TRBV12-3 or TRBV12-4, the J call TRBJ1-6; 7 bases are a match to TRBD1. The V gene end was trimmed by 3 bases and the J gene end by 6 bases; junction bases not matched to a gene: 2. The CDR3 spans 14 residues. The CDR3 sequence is CASSLKGANSPLHF. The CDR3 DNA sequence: TGTGCCAGCAGTTTGAAGGGGGCTAATTCACCCCTCCACTTT.